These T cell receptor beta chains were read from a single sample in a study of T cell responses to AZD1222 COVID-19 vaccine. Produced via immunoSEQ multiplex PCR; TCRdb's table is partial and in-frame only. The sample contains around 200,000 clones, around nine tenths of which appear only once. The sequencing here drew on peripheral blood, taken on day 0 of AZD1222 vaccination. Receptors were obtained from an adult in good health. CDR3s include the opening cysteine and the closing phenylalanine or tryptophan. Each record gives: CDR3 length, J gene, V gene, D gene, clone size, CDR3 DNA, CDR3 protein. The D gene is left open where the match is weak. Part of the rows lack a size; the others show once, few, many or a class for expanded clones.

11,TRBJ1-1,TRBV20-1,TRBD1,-,TGCAGTGCCACAGGGGGCACTGAAGCTTTCTTT,CSATGGTEAFF
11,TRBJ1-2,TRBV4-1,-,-,TGCGCCAGCAGCCATCGACGGGGCTACACCTTC,CASSHRRGYTF
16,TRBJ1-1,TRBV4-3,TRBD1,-,TGCGCCAGCAGCCGCATTCATACAGGGGGGTTTACTGAAGCTTTCTTT,CASSRIHTGGFTEAFF
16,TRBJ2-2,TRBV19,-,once,TGTGCCAGTAGTATAGGGCGCAGGGGAAGGGCCGGGGAGCTGTTTTTT,CASSIGRRGRAGELFF
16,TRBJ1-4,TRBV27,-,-,TGTGCCAGCAGTTCGGCCTTACTGCCGGGCAATGAAAAACTGTTTTTT,CASSSALLPGNEKLFF
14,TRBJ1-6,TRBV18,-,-,TGTGCCAGCTCACCCGAACAGGGCACGTCACCCCTCCACTTT,CASSPEQGTSPLHF
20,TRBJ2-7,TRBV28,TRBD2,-,TGTGCCAGCAGCCCTACCTACACCGGGACTAGCGGGGGCCTCTCCTACGAGCAGTACTTC,CASSPTYTGTSGGLSYEQYF
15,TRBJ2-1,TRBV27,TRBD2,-,TGTGCCAGCAGTTCCAGACTAGCGGGAGGGGAGGAGCAGTTCTTC,CASSSRLAGGEEQFF
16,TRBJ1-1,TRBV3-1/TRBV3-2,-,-,TGTGCCAGCAGCCTATCGCGTTGGGTTATGAACACTGAAGCTTTCTTT,CASSLSRWVMNTEAFF
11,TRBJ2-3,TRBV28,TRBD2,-,TGTGCCAGCAGTCGCGGGAGCACGCAGTATTTT,CASSRGSTQYF
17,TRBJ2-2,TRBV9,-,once,TGTGCCAGCAGCGGCGCCGGGCTAGCAAGAAACACCGGGGAGCTGTTTTTT,CASSGAGLARNTGELFF
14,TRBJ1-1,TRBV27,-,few,TGTGCCAGCAGCCCCGGGGGGGTGAACACTGAAGCTTTCTTT,CASSPGGVNTEAFF
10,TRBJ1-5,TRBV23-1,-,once,TGCGCCAGCAGTCAATCGGCCCAGCATTTT,CASSQSAQHF
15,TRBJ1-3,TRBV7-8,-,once,TGTGCCAGCAGCTTAGCAGGCAGCTCTGGAAACACCATATATTTT,CASSLAGSSGNTIYF
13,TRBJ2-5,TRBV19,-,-,TGTGCCAGTAGTACCAGGGGTGACGGGACCCAGTACTTC,CASSTRGDGTQYF
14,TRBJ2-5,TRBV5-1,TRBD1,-,TGCGCCAGCTCACGACAGGGAAATGGGGAGACCCAGTACTTC,CASSRQGNGETQYF
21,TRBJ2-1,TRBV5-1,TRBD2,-,TGCGCCAGCAGCTTGGCAGCCCTCGGGACTAGCGGGGGGCCCTCCTACAATGAGCAGTTCTTC,CASSLAALGTSGGPSYNEQFF
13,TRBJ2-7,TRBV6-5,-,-,TGTGCCAGCATTCGGGGGCGGTTCTACGAGCAGTACTTC,CASIRGRFYEQYF
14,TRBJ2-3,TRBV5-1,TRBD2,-,TGCGCCAGCAGCTATAGCGGGACCTCAGATACGCAGTATTTT,CASSYSGTSDTQYF
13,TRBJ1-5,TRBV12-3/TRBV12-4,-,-,TGTGCCAGCAGTTTTAAGGAAGGCCAGCCCCAGCATTTT,CASSFKEGQPQHF
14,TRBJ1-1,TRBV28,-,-,TGTGCCAGCAGTTTTTATCTGGCGAACACTGAAGCTTTCTTT,CASSFYLANTEAFF
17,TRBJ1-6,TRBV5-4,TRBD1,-,TGTGCCAGCAGCGGACCGGGACAGGGGATAGGAGATTCACCCCTCCACTTT,CASSGPGQGIGDSPLHF
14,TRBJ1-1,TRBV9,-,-,TGTGCCAGCAGCCCCCGAGGGGACCCCACTGAAGCTTTCTTT,CASSPRGDPTEAFF
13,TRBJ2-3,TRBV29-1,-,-,TGCAGCGTTGGGAGGGCAGCCACAGATACGCAGTATTTT,CSVGRAATDTQYF
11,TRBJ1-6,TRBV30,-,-,TGTGCCTGGAGCGTAGGTTCACCCCTCCACTTT,CAWSVGSPLHF
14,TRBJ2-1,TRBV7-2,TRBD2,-,TGTGCCAGCAGCCCCGCGGGAACTAGCGGGGGGTTGTTCTTC,CASSPAGTSGGLFF
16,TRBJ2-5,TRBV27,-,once,TGTGCCAGCAGTGCCGGTCAGTGGTCGGGCCAAGAGACCCAGTACTTC,CASSAGQWSGQETQYF
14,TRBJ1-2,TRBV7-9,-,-,TGTGCCAGCAGCTTAGCTGTAGAGAACTATGGCTACACCTTC,CASSLAVENYGYTF
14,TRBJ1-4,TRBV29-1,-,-,TGCAGCGTTGAAGAAGGGGCAGGACGGGAAAAACTGTTTTTT,CSVEEGAGREKLFF